Presented here are 9 T cell receptor beta chains from one specimen sequenced in a study of blood T cell repertoires in COVID-19. Repertoires were generated with immunoSEQ multiplex PCR, while TCRdb's copy carries only in-frame clones and drops some. The table records around 180,000 clones, 88% of them present only once. The specimen sequenced was peripheral blood. The receptor source for this set is a man in his sixties with acute or convalescent COVID-19.

V gene TRBV10-3 combines with J gene TRBJ2-2; 12 bases agree with TRBD2. CDR1 ENHRY and CDR2 SYGVKD come from the germline V gene. Germline trimming cut 10 bases from V and 5 bases from J; bases unmatched to any gene: 14. The CDR3 extends over 17 amino acids. CDR3 sequence (DNA): TGTGCCACCCTAACTAGCGGGGGGCCCGGCGGGACCGGGGAGCTGTTTTTT. Amino acids: CATLTSGGPGGTGELFF.

The chain joins TRBV5-6 to TRBJ2-5; 14 bases are shared with TRBD2. From germline, CDR1 is SGHDT and CDR2 YYEEEE. CDR3 length: 15 residues. V gave up 5 bases and J gave up 0 bases; unmatched junction bases: 0. CDR3 residues: CASRGLAGDQETQYF. In nucleotides, the CDR3 is TGTGCCAGCAGGGGACTAGCGGGGGACCAAGAGACCCAGTACTTC.

V usage is TRBV5-1 and J usage is TRBJ1-2, with TRBD1 matching over 11 bases. Germline V gene sequence: CDR1 SGHRS, CDR2 YFSETQ. J lost 3 bases, V lost 0 bases, and 10 bases had no gene match. The CDR3 is 18 amino acids. CDR3 nucleotides: TGCGCCAGCAGCTTGGAGGCTTTTTGGGGACAGGGGGACTATGGCTACACCTTC. Translated: CASSLEAFWGQGDYGYTF.

As DNA, the CDR3 is TGCAGCGTAGAGACATCGAACTCTGGAAACACCATATATTTT. It yields the protein CSVETSNSGNTIYF. V gene TRBV29-1 combines with J gene TRBJ1-3; no clear D gene. CDR3 length equals 14 residues. CDR1 is SQVTM, CDR2 ANQGSEA, per germline. The ends were cut back, 6 bases at V and 0 bases at J, with 12 bases in the middle.

The chain is built from TRBV24-1 and TRBJ1-2; D is perhaps TRBD1 (5 bases). Germline lookup yields CDR1 KGHDR and CDR2 SFDVKD. The CDR3 contains 15 residues. V was pared by 4 bases and J by 4 bases, with 15 bases between. CDR3 coding DNA: TGTGCCACCAGTGACCGTAAGACAGCTAGCTATGGCTACACCTTC. Its protein is CATSDRKTASYGYTF.

The rearrangement links TRBV7-2 to TRBJ2-7; 10 bases line up with TRBD1. The CDR3 runs 15 residues. From germline, CDR1 is SGHTA and CDR2 FQGNSA. Trimming cost V 1 base and J 5 bases; bases outside gene matches: 5. CDR3 amino acids: CASSLVGQGRHEQYF. DNA for the CDR3: TGTGCCAGCAGCTTAGTGGGACAGGGGCGCCACGAGCAGTACTTC.

The gene calls are TRBV12-5 and TRBJ2-7; tentative D call: TRBD1 (6 bases). V lost 3 bases and J lost 2, with 11 bases in between. Germline lookup yields CDR1 LGHNT and CDR2 FRNRAP. The CDR3 extends over 14 amino acids. CDR3 DNA sequence: TGTGCTAGTGGTTTCTCCCAGGGGCCCTACGAGCAGTACTTC. This sequence encodes CASGFSQGPYEQYF.

The rearrangement uses TRBV10-1 and TRBJ2-3, with a weak D call TRBD1 (6 bases). The CDR3 length is 14 residues. Germline lookup yields CDR1 WNHNN and CDR2 SYGVQD (reference sequence). The ends were cut back, 2 bases at V and 1 base at J, with 7 bases in the middle. The CDR3 is CASSERQGTDTQYF. Here the CDR3 DNA reads TGCGCCAGCAGTGAGCGACAGGGCACAGATACGCAGTATTTT.

V and J are TRBV27 and TRBJ1-4; D perhaps matches TRBD1 (6 bases). Trimming removed 4 bases at V and 3 bases at J, with 12 bases between. Per the germline V gene, CDR1 is MNHEY and CDR2 is SMNVEV (reference sequence). The CDR3 length is 15 residues. The CDR3: CASSSSRGSNEKLFF. In DNA form, the CDR3 reads TGTGCCAGCAGTTCCTCCAGGGGATCTAATGAAAAACTGTTTTTT.